These 5 T cell receptor beta chains originate from one sample sequenced in a study of cytomegalovirus exposure and HLA in healthy donors (dated by TCRdb to about 2017). Libraries were made using the immunoSEQ multiplex PCR assay. For the multiplex PCR, a mixture combining 60 forward primers for TCR Vbeta segments and 13 reverse primers for TCR Jbeta segments was used. The table comes from immuneACCESS by way of TCRdb, which keeps in-frame sequences with V and J called. Part of the clones is missing from these tables; in studies checked, under half for an unresolved V gene and the rest for unknown reasons. The data table for this sample lists around 76,000 clones. The ten top clones hold approximately 1.4% of the sample. The sequenced sample consisted of PBMCs. Receptors originate from a woman aged 55-70 years in good health and CMV-seronegative.

This rearrangement joins TRBV4-1 to TRBJ2-2; D is perhaps TRBD2 (7 bases). The CDR3 runs to 14 residues. Trimming pared 8 bases from V and 7 bases from J, leaving 17 bases between. Germline V gives CDR1 MGHRA, CDR2 YSYEKL. CDR3 DNA: TGCGCCAGCCGTTATGCGGGGGCAGGCGGGGAGCTGTTTTTT. Amino acid sequence: CASRYAGAGGELFF.

This chain joins TRBV2 and TRBJ2-7; TRBD2 is a possible D gene (6 bases). Trimming left V 9 bases short and J 3 bases short, with 24 bases between. CDR3 size: 16 residues. Germline V gives CDR1 SNHLY, CDR2 FYNNEI. The CDR3 loop reads CASEPGADNGVYEQYF. The DNA of the CDR3 is TGTGCCAGTGAGCCGGGAGCCGACAATGGAGTCTACGAGCAGTACTTC.

V gene TRBV10-1 combines with J gene TRBJ2-2; 8 bases match TRBD2. The CDR3 has 14 amino acids. The germline V gene has CDR1 WNHNN and CDR2 SYGVQD (reference sequence). V was pared by 5 bases and J by 8 bases, with 7 bases of the junction left unmatched. CDR3 sequence reads: CASSPTSGAGELFF. In DNA form, the CDR3 reads TGCGCCAGCAGTCCTACTAGCGGTGCAGGGGAGCTGTTTTTT.

Note on this clone: The conserved closing phenylalanine or tryptophan is absent in this CDR3, likely reflecting a read error. The chain combines TRBV4-3 with TRBJ1-1, with TRBD1 as a possible D gene (6 bases). Per the germline V gene, CDR1 is LGHNA and CDR2 is YSLEER. This CDR3 comprises 15 residues. Between the trimmed V and J ends, which lost 1 base and 4 bases, there was a span of 13 bases. CDR3 DNA: TGCGCCAGCAGCCAAGCCTCTACAGGGATCACTGAAGCTTTCCTT. Protein product: CASSQASTGITEAFL.

This chain joins TRBV28 and TRBJ2-7; D unclear. The length of the CDR3 is 15 residues. Trimming cost V 4 bases and J 0 bases, with 13 bases left between them. CDR1 is MDHEN, CDR2 SYDVKM, per germline. As DNA, the CDR3 is TGTGCCAGCAGTTCCCCCTTAAGAGTCTCCTACGAGCAGTACTTC. Translation gives CASSSPLRVSYEQYF.